Listed below are T cell receptor beta chains from one sample, sequenced in a study of blood T cell repertoires in COVID-19. Libraries were prepared by immunoSEQ multiplex PCR; TCRdb keeps only in-frame clonotypes and omits some of them. This table has approximately 78,000 clones, approximately 87% appearing once. Sequenced sample: peripheral blood. Receptors originate from a woman of 80 years or more with acute or convalescent COVID-19. The CDR3 runs from the conserved cysteine through the conserved F or W. The order of the fields is V gene, D gene, J gene, CDR3 protein. D genes are given only for firm matches.

TRBV24-1	TRBD2	TRBJ2-1	CATSEPGRPDNEQFF
TRBV5-4	.	TRBJ2-3	CASSFAGPDTQYF
TRBV5-1	.	TRBJ2-2	CASSQGSIGTGELFF
TRBV7-9	TRBD1	TRBJ1-2	CASSLASGTGTYTF
TRBV30	TRBD2	TRBJ2-2	CAWSRNNGLAGGIYTGELFF
TRBV3-1/TRBV3-2	TRBD2	TRBJ2-2	CASRLTSGNTGELFF
TRBV6-5	TRBD1	TRBJ1-3	CAILPPQGAGNTIYF
TRBV18	.	TRBJ1-6	CASGPAGDNSPLHF
TRBV7-9	TRBD2	TRBJ2-3	CASNPGREEDTQYF
TRBV25-1	TRBD1	TRBJ1-1	CASSESGTGQSEAFF
TRBV3-1/TRBV3-2	.	TRBJ1-2	CASSQGAGNYGYTF
TRBV19	TRBD1	TRBJ1-3	CASSPGQVDSGNTIYF
TRBV20-1	.	TRBJ1-2	CSAAGVWGYTF
TRBV21-1	.	TRBJ1-1	CASSRRYHTEAFF
TRBV19	.	TRBJ2-2	CASSAAGRSGELFF
TRBV7-2	TRBD1	TRBJ2-7	CASSYVTGAPGEQYF
TRBV25-1	TRBD1	TRBJ2-7	CASSEFGTGAFYEQYF
TRBV30	TRBD1	TRBJ1-3	CAWSRQGDTIYF
TRBV6-5	TRBD2	TRBJ2-1	CASSLAGPRDEQFF
TRBV27	TRBD2	TRBJ2-2	CASAGGANTGELFF
TRBV24-1	TRBD1	TRBJ2-2	CATSDPGTGITGELFF
TRBV10-2	.	TRBJ2-5	CASKAGALETQYF
TRBV18	.	TRBJ1-3	CASSPPTGSTTIYF
TRBV27	.	TRBJ1-2	CASSLFSNWDTDGYTF
TRBV12-3/TRBV12-4	.	TRBJ2-2	CASSLEGTGELFF
TRBV3-1/TRBV3-2	.	TRBJ2-7	CASSQDHAAYEQYF
TRBV12-3/TRBV12-4	.	TRBJ2-2	CASSSSYTGELFF
TRBV4-1	TRBD2	TRBJ2-1	CASSQDRGFPGTSRDNEQFF
TRBV5-4	.	TRBJ1-3	CASSLRQDASGNTIYF
TRBV3-1/TRBV3-2	.	TRBJ1-3	CASSHSGSGNTIYF
TRBV6-5	TRBD1	TRBJ2-1	CASKRQGNNEQFF
TRBV7-9	TRBD1	TRBJ1-1	CASSFTGTDTEAFF
TRBV3-1/TRBV3-2	.	TRBJ2-2	CASSQVGAGTGELFF
TRBV19	TRBD1	TRBJ1-6	CASSAPGQGRGNSPLHF
TRBV7-9	.	TRBJ2-2	CASSLARGLETGELFF
TRBV10-3	.	TRBJ2-5	CAISEERWGRYQETQYF
TRBV6-5	.	TRBJ1-5	CASRSQSSQPQHF
TRBV9	.	TRBJ2-1	CASSFGQPDYNEQFF
TRBV5-1	.	TRBJ1-1	CASSLGDTLNTEAFF
TRBV27	TRBD2	TRBJ2-1	CASSLVGGANEQFF
TRBV4-1	TRBD1	TRBJ1-1	CASSQDRWVQTEAFF
TRBV10-3	.	TRBJ2-7	CAISAAELSYEQYF